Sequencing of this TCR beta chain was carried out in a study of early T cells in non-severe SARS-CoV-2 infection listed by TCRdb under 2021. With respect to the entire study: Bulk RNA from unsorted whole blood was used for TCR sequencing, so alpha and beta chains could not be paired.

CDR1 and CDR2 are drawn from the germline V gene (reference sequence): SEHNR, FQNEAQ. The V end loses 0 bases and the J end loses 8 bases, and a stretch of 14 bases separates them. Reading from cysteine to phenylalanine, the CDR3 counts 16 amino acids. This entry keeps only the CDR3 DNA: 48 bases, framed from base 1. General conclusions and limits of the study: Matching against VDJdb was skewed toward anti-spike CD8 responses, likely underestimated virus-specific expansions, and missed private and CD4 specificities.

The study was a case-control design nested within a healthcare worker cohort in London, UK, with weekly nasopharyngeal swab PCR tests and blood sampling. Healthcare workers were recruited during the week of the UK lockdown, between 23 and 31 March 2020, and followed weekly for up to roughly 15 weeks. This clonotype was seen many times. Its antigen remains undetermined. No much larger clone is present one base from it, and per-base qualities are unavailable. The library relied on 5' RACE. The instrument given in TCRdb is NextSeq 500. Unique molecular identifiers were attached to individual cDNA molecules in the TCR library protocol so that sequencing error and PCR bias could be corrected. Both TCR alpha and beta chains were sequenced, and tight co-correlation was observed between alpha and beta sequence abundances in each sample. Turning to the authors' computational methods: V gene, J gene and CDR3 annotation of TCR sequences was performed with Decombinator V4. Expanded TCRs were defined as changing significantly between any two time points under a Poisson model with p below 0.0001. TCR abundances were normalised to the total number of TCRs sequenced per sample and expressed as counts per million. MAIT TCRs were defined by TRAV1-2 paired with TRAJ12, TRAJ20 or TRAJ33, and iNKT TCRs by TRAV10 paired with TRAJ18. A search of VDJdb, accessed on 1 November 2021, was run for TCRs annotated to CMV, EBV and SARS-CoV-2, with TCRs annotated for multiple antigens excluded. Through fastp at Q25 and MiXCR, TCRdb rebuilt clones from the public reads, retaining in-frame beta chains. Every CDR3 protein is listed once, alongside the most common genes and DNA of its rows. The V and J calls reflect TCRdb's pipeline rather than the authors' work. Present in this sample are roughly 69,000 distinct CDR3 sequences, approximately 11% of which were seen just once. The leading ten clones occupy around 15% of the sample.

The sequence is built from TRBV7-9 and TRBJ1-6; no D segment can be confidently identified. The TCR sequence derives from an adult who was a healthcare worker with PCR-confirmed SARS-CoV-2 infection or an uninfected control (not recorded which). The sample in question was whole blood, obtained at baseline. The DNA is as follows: TGTGCCAGCAGCTTAGCCTCCGGTACAGTCGATTCACCCCTCCACTTT. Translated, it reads CASSLASGTVDSPLHF.